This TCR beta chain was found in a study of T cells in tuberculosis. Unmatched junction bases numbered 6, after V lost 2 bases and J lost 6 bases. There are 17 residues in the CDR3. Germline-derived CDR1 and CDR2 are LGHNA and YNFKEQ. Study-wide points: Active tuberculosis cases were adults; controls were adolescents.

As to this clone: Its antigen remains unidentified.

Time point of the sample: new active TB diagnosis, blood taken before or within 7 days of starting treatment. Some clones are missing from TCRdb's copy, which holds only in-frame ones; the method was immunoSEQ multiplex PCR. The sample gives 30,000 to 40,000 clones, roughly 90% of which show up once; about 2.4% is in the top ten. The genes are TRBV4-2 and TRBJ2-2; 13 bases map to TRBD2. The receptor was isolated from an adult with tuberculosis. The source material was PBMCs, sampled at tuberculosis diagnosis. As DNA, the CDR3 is TGTGCCAGCAGCCAACGACTAGCGGGGGGTGATTCCGGGGAGCTGTTTTTT. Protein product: CASSQRLAGGDSGELFF.